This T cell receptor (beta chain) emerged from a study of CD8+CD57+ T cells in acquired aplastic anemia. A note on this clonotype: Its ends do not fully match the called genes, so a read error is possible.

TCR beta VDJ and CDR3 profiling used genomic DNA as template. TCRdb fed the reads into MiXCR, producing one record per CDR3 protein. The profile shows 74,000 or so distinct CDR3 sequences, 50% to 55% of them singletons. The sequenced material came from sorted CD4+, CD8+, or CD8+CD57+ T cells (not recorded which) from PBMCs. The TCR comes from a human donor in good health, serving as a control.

CDR3 sequence: CASSEAMGRVYNSPLHF. Here the CDR3 DNA reads TGTGCCAGCAGTGAAGCGATGGGAAGGGTCTATAATTCACCCCTCCACTTC. The J gene is TRBJ1-6, the V gene TRBV2; D not certain. Germline V gene data show CDR1 as SNHLY and CDR2 as FYNNEI. This CDR3 comprises 17 residues.